These 31 T cell receptor beta chains came from one sample sequenced in a study of CD8+ T cells in alopecia areata (dated by TCRdb to 2016 to 2019). The library was made by the immunoSEQ multiplex PCR assay. RNA was extracted from all samples and reverse transcribed into cDNA, which served as template for TCR sequencing. Sourced from immuneACCESS, this table was stored by TCRdb with only in-frame sequences that have V and J called. A share of the clones is absent; for the studies checked, an unresolved V gene accounts for under half, and the remainder has no known explanation. The sample table records about 97,000 clones; 41% of these occur just once. The top ten hold 1% to 1.5% of the sample. The specimen sequenced was CD4+ T cells sorted from blood. These receptors all stem from a human donor with alopecia areata.

The V and J genes are TRBV5-6 and TRBJ2-7; 7 positions match TRBD1. The CDR3 sequence is 14 residues long. Germline-derived CDR1 and CDR2 are SGHDT and YYEEEE. V was clipped by 4 bases and J by 3 bases; unmatched bases: 7. The chain's CDR3 is CASSGTARDYEQYF. DNA of the CDR3: TGTGCCAGCAGCGGGACAGCAAGAGACTACGAGCAGTACTTC.

This chain joins TRBV29-1 and TRBJ2-1, with D tentatively TRBD2 (5 bases). V shed 7 bases and J shed 7 bases, with 11 bases lying between them. Per the germline V gene, CDR1 is SQVTM and CDR2 is ANQGSEA. This CDR3 contains 11 residues. The CDR3 bases are TGCAGCGGGACCTCGGGGAATGAGCAGTTCTTC. Translating gives CSGTSGNEQFF.

The count of this clone is one. The chain combines TRBV30 with TRBJ2-1, with D possibly being TRBD2 (5 bases). In germline, CDR1 is GTSNPN, CDR2 SVGIG (reference sequence). The CDR3 has 14 amino acids. V was cut by 1 base and J by 1 base, with 8 bases left in between. Here the CDR3 DNA reads TGTGCCTGGAGTGGAGGGCAGTCCTACAATGAGCAGTTCTTC. Translated, it gives CAWSGGQSYNEQFF.

This clone was counted only a few times. This chain connects TRBV28 to TRBJ2-7; tentative D call: TRBD2 (5 bases). Per germline, CDR1 MDHEN and CDR2 SYDVKM. V was trimmed by 6 bases and J by 5 bases, leaving 20 bases between them. The CDR3 consists of 15 residues. CDR3 in amino acids: CASSLPLVRGNEQYF. Written as DNA, the CDR3 is TGTGCCAGCAGCTTACCCCTCGTCCGAGGGAACGAGCAGTACTTC.

This clone was detected only a few times. V is TRBV28 and J is TRBJ1-2, with a weak D call TRBD1 (5 bases). The CDR3 is 14 residues long. The V gene's germline CDR1 is MDHEN and CDR2 SYDVKM. Trimming removed 6 bases from V and 4 bases from J, with 15 bases in between. As DNA, the CDR3 is TGTGCCAGCAGAACGATCAGGGTTCCCTATGGCTACACCTTC. It translates to CASRTIRVPYGYTF.

The chain carries TRBV30 and TRBJ1-5, with unresolved D. CDR1 GTSNPN and CDR2 SVGIG come from the germline V gene (reference sequence). The CDR3 length is 14 residues. V was trimmed by 4 bases and J by 2 bases, leaving 12 bases between them. DNA for the CDR3: TGTGCCTGGACGGAAAATTTGGGCAATCAGCCCCAGCATTTT. Translating it yields CAWTENLGNQPQHF.

The chain recombines TRBV29-1 with TRBJ2-7, with TRBD2 identical over 14 bases. Germline V gene data show CDR1 as SQVTM and CDR2 as ANQGSEA. V lost 3 bases to trimming and J lost 2 bases; unmatched junction nucleotides: 3. The CDR3 runs to 15 residues. CDR3 residues: CSVERGLAGAYEQYF. In DNA, the CDR3 is TGCAGCGTTGAGAGGGGACTAGCGGGAGCCTACGAGCAGTACTTC.

This clone was seen a handful of times. This rearrangement joins TRBV6-6 to TRBJ1-2; possibly TRBD1 for D (6 bases). With 4 bases removed from V and 13 bases from J, the gap between germline ends came to 10 bases. Per the germline V gene, CDR1 is MNHNY and CDR2 is SVGAGI (reference sequence). This CDR3 contains 10 residues. The CDR3 sequence: CASSLTGITF. The CDR3 nucleotides read TGTGCCAGCAGTTTAACAGGGATCACCTTC.

The chain recombines TRBV27 with TRBJ1-4; TRBD1 aligns across 7 bases. The germline CDR1 and CDR2 sequences are MNHEY and SMNVEV (reference sequence). The CDR3 is 16 amino acids. J lost 10 bases, V lost 1 base, and 12 bases had no gene match. The CDR3 region is CASSLYGQGDSGKLFF. The CDR3, as DNA: TGTGCCAGCAGTTTATACGGCCAGGGGGACTCCGGAAAACTGTTTTTT.

The chain joins TRBV30 to TRBJ2-3; D is undetermined. V was pared by 0 bases and J by 2 bases, with 12 bases between. Germline loops: CDR1 GTSNPN, CDR2 SVGIG (reference sequence). The CDR3 loop spans 15 amino acids. CDR3 protein: CAWSVGAKNTDTQYF. CDR3 nucleotide sequence: TGTGCCTGGAGTGTAGGAGCGAAGAACACAGATACGCAGTATTTT.

J is TRBJ2-5 and V is TRBV11-1, with D tentatively TRBD1 (6 bases). V was trimmed by 6 bases and J by 1 base, leaving 12 bases between them. From germline, CDR1 is SGHAT and CDR2 FQDESV (reference sequence). The CDR3 runs to 14 residues. The CDR3 sequence: CASSQRDIQETQYF. DNA of the CDR3: TGTGCCAGCAGTCAAAGGGACATCCAAGAGACCCAGTACTTC. Using reference TRBV11-1 and TRBJ2-5 for the parts outside the CDR3, the full variable domain is EAEVAQSPRYKITEKSQAVAFWCDPISGHATLYWYRQILGQGPELLVQFQDESVVDDSQLPKDRFSAERLKGVDSTLKIQPAELGDSAMYLCASSQRDIQETQYFGPGTRLLVL.

The chain is built from TRBV7-6 and TRBJ2-3; no reliable D call. This CDR3 spans 12 amino acids. V lost 2 bases, J lost 2 bases, and 2 bases lay in between. Germline loops: CDR1 SGHVS, CDR2 FNYEAQ. In DNA, the CDR3 is TGTGCCAGCAGCTTATACACAGATACGCAGTATTTT. Translating gives CASSLYTDTQYF.

The chain employs TRBV6-5 and TRBJ2-7, with D possibly being TRBD1 or TRBD2 (5 bases each). This CDR3 has 13 amino acids. The V gene lost 6 bases and the J gene lost 9 bases, with 18 bases spanning the gap. The V gene's germline CDR1 is MNHEY and CDR2 SVGAGI. CDR3 residues: CASRRGIGFAQYF. The CDR3 nucleotides are TGTGCCAGCAGGAGGGGCATCGGGTTTGCGCAGTACTTC.

This clone was counted a few times. This rearrangement joins TRBV9 to TRBJ1-2; D gene uncertain. Germline V lookup: CDR1 SGDLS, CDR2 YYNGEE. V lost 0 bases and J 3 bases, leaving 12 bases between the germline ends. The CDR3 runs to 15 residues. Here the CDR3 DNA reads TGTGCCAGCAGCGTAGACCTCACGGGAGACTATGGCTACACCTTC. Amino acid sequence: CASSVDLTGDYGYTF.

This sequence joins TRBV29-1 and TRBJ1-2; 7 bases line up with TRBD1. Germline V gene lookup returns CDR1 SQVTM and CDR2 ANQGSEA. The CDR3 extends over 12 amino acids. Trimming cost V 7 bases and J 3 bases; bases outside gene matches: 5. CDR3 sequence reads: CSAMGQYYGYTF. Written as DNA, the CDR3 is TGCAGCGCGATGGGACAGTACTATGGCTACACCTTC.

This sequence joins TRBV29-1 and TRBJ2-3, with 9 bases that match TRBD2. CDR3 length: 15 residues. Germline V gene data show CDR1 as SQVTM and CDR2 as ANQGSEA. Trimming at V came to 3 bases and at J to 3 bases, leaving 7 bases not matched to a gene. This CDR3 reads CSVDSSGSGTDTQYF. CDR3 coding DNA: TGCAGCGTTGATAGTAGCGGGAGCGGGACAGATACGCAGTATTTT.

The chain uses TRBV6-6 and TRBJ2-5, with D perhaps assigned TRBD1 or TRBD2 (6 bases each). CDR3 length: 14 amino acids. The germline CDR1 and CDR2 sequences are MNHNY and SVGAGI (reference sequence). V lost 2 bases to trimming and J lost 5 bases, with 12 bases between them. The chain's CDR3 is CASSYGGGPETQYF. The CDR3 DNA reads TGTGCCAGCAGTTACGGAGGGGGGCCGGAGACCCAGTACTTC.

The chain employs TRBV28 and TRBJ2-7; 7 nucleotides match TRBD1. This CDR3 has 16 amino acids. CDR1 is MDHEN and CDR2 is SYDVKM in the germline V gene. V lost 5 bases and J lost 0; bases outside the gene matches: 10. CDR3 sequence (DNA): TGTGCCAGCAGTAGTCCCGGACAGGAGTCCTCCTACGAGCAGTACTTC. This sequence encodes CASSSPGQESSYEQYF.

The chain uses TRBV30 and TRBJ2-5, with 11 bases that match TRBD2. CDR1 is GTSNPN and CDR2 is SVGIG in the germline V gene (reference sequence). With 4 bases clipped from V and 4 bases from J, the junction kept 5 bases outside the gene matches. CDR3 size: 14 residues. The CDR3 is CAWTGLAGGETQYF. The CDR3 nucleotides are TGTGCCTGGACGGGTCTAGCGGGAGGAGAGACCCAGTACTTC.

The chain couples TRBV27 to TRBJ1-2; 10 bases fit TRBD1. This CDR3 has 13 residues. Per germline, CDR1 MNHEY and CDR2 SMNVEV (reference sequence). The V and J ends lost 7 bases and 7 bases, in that order; junction bases with no gene match: 6. CDR3 region: CASKETGGVGYTF. The DNA for the CDR3 is TGTGCCAGCAAGGAGACAGGGGGCGTTGGCTACACCTTC.

The chain recombines TRBV7-2 with TRBJ2-1; D gene uncertain. Trimming cost V 0 bases and J 8 bases, with 8 bases left between them. In germline, CDR1 is SGHTA, CDR2 FQGNSA. The CDR3 runs 13 residues. This CDR3 reads CASSLAGIDEQFF. The CDR3 DNA sequence: TGTGCCAGCAGCTTAGCGGGGATAGATGAGCAGTTCTTC.

This chain links TRBV30 with TRBJ1-6; TRBD1 aligns across 7 bases. CDR1 is GTSNPN and CDR2 is SVGIG in the germline V gene (reference sequence). V dropped 0 bases and J dropped 4; count of bases not matched to a gene: 9. The CDR3 sequence is 17 residues long. In nucleotides, the CDR3 is TGTGCCTGGAGTGTATCGGTCAGGGGGATTTATAATTCACCCCTCCACTTT. Residues: CAWSVSVRGIYNSPLHF. The full variable domain, its missing parts supplied by reference TRBV30 and TRBJ1-6, is SQTIHQWPATLVQPVGSPLSLECTVEGTSNPNLYWYRQAAGRGLQLLFYSVGIGQISSEVPQNLSASRPQDRQFILSSKKLLLSDSGFYLCAWSVSVRGIYNSPLHFGNGTRLTVT.

The count of this clone is one. The chain links TRBV27 to TRBJ1-1; D is uncertain. Germline V gene lookup returns CDR1 MNHEY and CDR2 SMNVEV (reference sequence). The length of the CDR3 is 14 residues. Trimming left V 3 bases short and J 3 bases short, with 11 bases between. The CDR3 DNA follows: TGTGCCAGCAGTTTTCGGAATGTGGACACTGAAGCTTTCTTT. Its translation is CASSFRNVDTEAFF.

This clone was picked up a small number of times. V and J are TRBV6-5 and TRBJ2-5; maybe TRBD1 (6 bases). Trimming pared 4 bases from V and 4 bases from J, leaving 13 bases between. The CDR3 extends over 14 amino acids. Germline assignment: CDR1 MNHEY and CDR2 SVGAGI. In DNA, the CDR3 is TGTGCCAGCAGTTTTCTACAGGGCAGAGAGACCCAGTACTTC. Protein product: CASSFLQGRETQYF.

The V and J genes are TRBV23-1 and TRBJ1-3; 9 bases map to TRBD1. TRBV23-1 is an ORF for which the function is uncertain. The CDR3 runs 19 residues. After removal of 3 bases from V and 1 base from J, the junction contained 13 bases not matched to a gene. The DNA for the CDR3 is TGCGCCAGCAGTCAGCCCCGGGACAGGGCAACCCGGTCTGGAAACACCATATATTTT. Translating gives CASSQPRDRATRSGNTIYF.

This chain links TRBV29-1 with TRBJ1-1; a weak D match, TRBD1 (6 bases). CDR1 and CDR2 (germline): SQVTM, ANQGSEA. The CDR3 consists of 13 residues. The V end lost 4 bases, the J end lost 11 bases, and 20 bases lay between the germline ends. CDR3 in amino acids: CSVAPGAINDAFF. In nucleotides, the CDR3 is TGCAGCGTTGCACCGGGGGCAATCAATGATGCTTTCTTT.

This clone has a handful of counts. The genes are TRBV6-1 and TRBJ1-6; D is unclear. V was trimmed by 6 bases and J by 7 bases, leaving 7 bases between them. The germline V gene has CDR1 MNHNS and CDR2 SASEGT. This CDR3 is 12 amino acids long. Here the CDR3 DNA reads TGTGCCAGCAGGCGAGAAAATTCACCCCTCCACTTT. Its protein is CASRRENSPLHF.

The gene calls are TRBV7-2 and TRBJ2-7; tentatively, D is TRBD1 (7 bases). The CDR3 sequence is 14 residues long. Germline V gives CDR1 SGHTA, CDR2 FQGNSA. V lost 3 bases and J lost 4, with 13 bases in between. In DNA, the CDR3 is TGTGCCAGCAGCTTTTCCCAGGGGGGATACGAGCAGTACTTC. It yields the protein CASSFSQGGYEQYF.

The chain joins TRBV5-1 to TRBJ2-3; D is unclear. V was cut by 6 bases and J by 2 bases, with 19 bases left in between. From germline, CDR1 is SGHRS and CDR2 YFSETQ. The CDR3 length is 16 residues. The CDR3 loop is CASKLTSPRYTDTQYF. CDR3 DNA sequence: TGCGCCAGCAAACTGACTTCCCCCAGGTACACAGATACGCAGTATTTT.

This clone came up a few times. This chain connects TRBV7-2 to TRBJ2-1, with TRBD2 matching over 10 bases. The ends lost 5 bases at V and 0 bases at J; junction bases unmatched: 4. The CDR3 sequence is 16 residues long. Germline V gene lookup returns CDR1 SGHTA and CDR2 FQGNSA. CDR3 DNA: TGTGCCAGCAGCGCACTAGCGGGGAGCTCCTACAATGAGCAGTTCTTC. This codes for CASSALAGSSYNEQFF.

The chain joins TRBV29-1 to TRBJ2-7, with 9 bases fitting TRBD1. Germline loops: CDR1 SQVTM, CDR2 ANQGSEA. The CDR3 totals 13 residues. With V trimmed by 7 bases and J by 5 bases, 9 bases remained unmatched. The CDR3, as DNA: TGCAGCGGGGGACAGGGAGCAGAGAACGAGCAGTACTTC. Residues: CSGGQGAENEQYF.